The 8 T cell receptor beta chains below all came from one sample that was sequenced in a study of vaccination effects on CD4 cells after COVID-19. Antigen-specific CD4+ T cells were expanded with viral peptide pools in the ViraFEST assay before sequencing. Cultured cells yielded isolated CD4+ T cells after 10 days. Data came from immunoSEQ multiplex PCR; TCRdb stores just in-frame clones and leaves some out. The sample lists about 7,400 clones; 65% to 80% were seen once. No antigens are known for them. The source was CD4+ T cells from PBMCs cultured with HCoV-229E spike peptides, collected before COVID-19 vaccination. These receptors all stem from a human donor who received a COVID-19 vaccine.

This clone was seen a single time. The chain has TRBV7-7 and TRBJ2-5, with 7 bases matching TRBD1. The V and J ends lost 4 bases and 2 bases, in that order; junction bases with no gene match: 4. Germline V gene sequence: CDR1 SSHAT, CDR2 FNYEAQ (reference sequence). CDR3 length: 14 residues. CDR3 region: CASSSGGSQETQYF. The CDR3 bases are TGTGCCAGCAGCTCAGGGGGTAGTCAAGAGACCCAGTACTTC.

The V and J genes are TRBV20-1 and TRBJ1-1; no clear D gene. There are 11 residues in the CDR3. Germline V lookup: CDR1 DFQATT, CDR2 SNEGSKA (reference sequence). The V end lost 0 bases, the J end lost 5 bases, and 4 bases lay between the germline ends. The CDR3 protein is CSARDWTEAFF. CDR3 nucleotide sequence: TGCAGTGCTAGAGATTGGACTGAAGCTTTCTTT.

The gene calls are TRBV5-4 and TRBJ2-3; the match to TRBD2 covers 8 bases. In germline, CDR1 is SGHNT, CDR2 YYREEE (reference sequence). CDR3 length equals 13 residues. Losses at the gene ends were 9 bases for V and 1 base for J; bases not matched to a gene: 4. This CDR3 reads CATILAGTDTQYF. Here the CDR3 DNA reads TGTGCCACCATACTAGCGGGCACAGATACGCAGTATTTT.

The chain combines TRBV10-2 with TRBJ1-1; TRBD1 might be the D (6 bases). Germline CDR1 and CDR2: WSHSY and SAAADI. There are 17 residues in the CDR3. Trimming pared 0 bases from V and 0 bases from J, leaving 14 bases between. CDR3 residues: CASSESGGGVMNTEAFF. CDR3 nucleotide sequence: TGCGCCAGCAGTGAGTCAGGTGGGGGCGTTATGAACACTGAAGCTTTCTTT.

The gene calls are TRBV2 and TRBJ1-6; D gene unclear. With 3 bases removed from V and 9 bases from J, the gap between germline ends came to 0 bases. Germline V lookup: CDR1 SNHLY, CDR2 FYNNEI. The CDR3 covers 10 residues. This CDR3 is CASSDSPLHF. In DNA form, the CDR3 reads TGTGCCAGCAGTGATTCACCCCTCCACTTT.

This chain links TRBV5-4 with TRBJ1-4; D is unclear. V dropped 3 bases and J dropped 5 bases, with 5 bases sitting between them. Germline loops: CDR1 SGHNT, CDR2 YYREEE (reference sequence). The CDR3 sequence is 12 residues long. This chain's CDR3 is CASSSTNEKLFF. CDR3 bases: TGTGCCAGCAGCTCTACCAATGAAAAACTGTTTTTT. The entire variable domain, with the rest obtained from reference TRBV5-4 and TRBJ1-4, is as follows: ETGVTQSPTHLIKTRGQQVTLRCSSQSGHNTVSWYQQALGQGPQFIFQYYREEENGRGNFPPRFSGLQFPNYSSELNVNALELDDSALYLCASSSTNEKLFFGSGTQLSVL.

Remarks on this clone: The CDR3 does not close with the conserved phenylalanine or tryptophan, likely indicating a read error. The DNA is left out, because the CDR3 cannot be placed on it with certainty; the CDR3 is given as TCRdb lists it. The chain has TRBV3-1 (or the pseudogene TRBV3-2) and TRBJ2-3; the table's D gene call, TRBD2, was not cross checked with the DNA. The CDR3 extends over 12 residues, inclusive of both ends. The germline CDR1 and CDR2 sequences are LGHDT and YNNKEL (reference sequence). The CDR3 reads CASSQDQRAILS.

V usage is TRBV30 and J usage is TRBJ1-3, with D unresolved. The CDR3 runs to 14 residues. V lost 3 bases and J lost 2, with 11 bases in between. Germline values: CDR1 GTSNPN, CDR2 SVGIG (reference sequence). For the CDR3, the DNA is TGTGCCTGGAGCTCCGCTTGGGCTGGAAACACCATATATTTT. Amino acids: CAWSSAWAGNTIYF.